The 21 T cell receptor beta chains given below trace back to one sample, sequenced in a study of T cell clusters in autoimmune cytopenias (dated by TCRdb to between 2019 and 2020). For each sample, TRB amplification used around 260 ng of peripheral blood genomic DNA, equal to roughly 38,000 genome equivalents. The sequencer listed for this sample is Illumina MiSeq. TRB rearrangements were amplified by multiplex PCR following a touch-down protocol, with the TRB-A and TRB-B primer pools mixed in one tube. TCRdb reanalyzed the reads, keeping one entry per CDR3 protein sequence and omitting DNA. This sample's records show 8,500 to 14,000 distinct CDR3 sequences. Around 21% of the sample belongs to the ten largest clones. These sequences were also reported in another study, on T cell repertoires in aging, cancer and after chemotherapy.

The sample was peripheral blood. All receptors derive from a human donor in good health.

The chain carries TRBV27 and TRBJ1-1; as DNA is missing, the TRBD1 call by TCRdb cannot be tested. CDR1 is MNHEY and CDR2 is SMNVEV in the germline V gene (reference sequence). CDR3 length: 16 amino acids. CDR3 amino acids: CASSRHRGVMNTEAFF.

The rearrangement uses TRBV20-1 and TRBJ2-1; there is no DNA to check the TCRdb D call of TRBD2. The V gene's germline CDR1 is DFQATT and CDR2 SNEGSKA (reference sequence). CDR3 length: 16 amino acids. The CDR3 spells CSAIGLAGSPNNEQFF.

The chain has TRBV24-1 and TRBJ2-2. Germline-derived CDR1 and CDR2 are KGHDR and SFDVKD. The CDR3 has 15 residues. The CDR3 loop reads CATSDLNSYTGELFF.

This chain links TRBV6-1 with TRBJ2-7; the D call from TCRdb, TRBD2, cannot be confirmed without DNA. CDR3 length equals 15 residues. From germline, CDR1 is MNHNS and CDR2 SASEGT. The chain's CDR3 is CASMVGRERFYEQYF.

This clonotype shows up as medium-sized (0.01 to 0.1%) by frequency. The V call is TRBV19, the J call TRBJ2-7; the D gene TCRdb calls, TRBD2, cannot be checked with no DNA. Germline-derived CDR1 and CDR2 are LNHDA and SQIVND (reference sequence). The CDR3 runs 14 residues. The CDR3 loop reads CASSRTSGRNEQYF.

The gene calls are TRBV12-3 or TRBV12-4 and TRBJ1-4. The CDR3 totals 13 residues. CDR3 region: CASSTTPNEKLFF.

V is TRBV20-1 and J is TRBJ2-2; checking the TCRdb D call of TRBD1 is not possible without DNA. The CDR3 loop spans 15 amino acids. Germline V gives CDR1 DFQATT, CDR2 SNEGSKA (reference sequence). The CDR3 sequence is CSARDPRGGSGELFF.

The chain couples TRBV7-2 to TRBJ1-5; TCRdb's D call of TRBD1 is untestable without DNA. The CDR3 covers 16 residues. Germline lookup yields CDR1 SGHTA and CDR2 FQGNSA. The CDR3 region is CASSQGTHLGNQPQHF.

The V gene is TRBV6-4, the J gene TRBJ1-1; TCRdb outputs TRBD1, but without DNA this stays unchecked. Germline assignment: CDR1 MRHNA and CDR2 SNTAGT. This CDR3 region has 14 residues. The CDR3 spells CASSSQGAGTEAFF.

The chain employs TRBV11-2 and TRBJ1-2; TCRdb indicates TRBD1, and absent DNA this call remains unverified. This CDR3 spans 17 amino acids. Germline V gives CDR1 SGHAT, CDR2 FQNNGV. Here the CDR3 reads CASSFPGQGALDYGYTF.

The chain employs TRBV6-2 or TRBV6-3 and TRBJ2-7; TCRdb indicates TRBD2, and absent DNA this call remains unverified. CDR3 size: 19 residues. Germline loops: CDR1 MNHEY, CDR2 SVGEGT. The CDR3 spells CASSNSPGLKGIGTYEQYF.

The chain joins TRBV10-3 to TRBJ1-6; TCRdb gives TRBD1 as the D gene, but with no DNA this cannot be confirmed. Germline V gene data show CDR1 as ENHRY and CDR2 as SYGVKD. The CDR3 spans 14 residues. CDR3 protein: CASSGTAEFSPLHF.

This clonotype is classed as medium-sized (0.01 to 0.1%) by frequency. The chain joins TRBV29-1 to TRBJ1-2. The CDR3 length is 13 residues. Germline values: CDR1 SQVTM, CDR2 ANQGSEA. The CDR3 region is CSVEWVSNYGYTF. The complete variable domain, with remaining parts taken from reference TRBV29-1 and TRBJ1-2, reads SAVISQKPSRDICQRGTSLTIQCQVDSQVTMMFWYRQQPGQSLTLIATANQGSEATYESGFVIDKFPISRPNLTFSTLTVSNMSPEDSSIYLCSVEWVSNYGYTFGSGTRLTVV.

This chain uses TRBV11-2 with TRBJ2-1; TCRdb picks TRBD1, but there is no DNA to check that call. Germline V gene data show CDR1 as SGHAT and CDR2 as FQNNGV. This CDR3 has 16 amino acids. This CDR3 is CASSSGPLSSYNEQFF.

V usage is TRBV7-2 and J usage is TRBJ1-4; the D call from TCRdb, TRBD1, cannot be confirmed without DNA. CDR1 SGHTA and CDR2 FQGNSA come from the germline V gene. There are 15 residues in the CDR3. The chain's CDR3 is CASSHRRDRREKLFF.

According to its frequency, this clonotype is medium-sized. The chain links TRBV6-1 to TRBJ2-6; TCRdb designates TRBD1, a call that cannot be tested without DNA. Germline CDR1 and CDR2: MNHNS and SASEGT. The CDR3 runs to 15 residues. CDR3 protein: CASSEGGGAANVLTF.

The V call is TRBV7-2, the J call TRBJ2-3; lacking DNA, the TRBD2 call made by TCRdb goes unchecked. The length of the CDR3 is 15 residues. Germline loops: CDR1 SGHTA, CDR2 FQGNSA. The CDR3 here is CASSILAGGGDTQYF.

The rearrangement uses TRBV6-5 and TRBJ1-1; the TCRdb D gene call, TRBD1, has no DNA to confirm it. Germline V gene data show CDR1 as MNHEY and CDR2 as SVGAGI. The CDR3 runs to 13 residues. The CDR3 sequence: CATTDPGHTEAFF.

The V call is TRBV13, the J call TRBJ2-6. This CDR3 is built from 16 residues. Germline CDR1 PRHDT, CDR2 FYEKMQ (reference sequence). Here the CDR3 reads CASSANPSSGANVLTF.

This rearrangement joins TRBV11-1 to TRBJ2-7; TCRdb selects TRBD1, and the lack of DNA leaves this call unchecked. This CDR3 contains 14 residues. In germline, CDR1 is SGHAT, CDR2 FQDESV (reference sequence). CDR3 region: CASSPNRAGQEQYF.

This chain connects TRBV10-3 to TRBJ1-2; TCRdb's D call of TRBD1 is untestable without DNA. The germline CDR1 and CDR2 sequences are ENHRY and SYGVKD. The CDR3 covers 14 residues. CDR3 loop: CAISEGGTFYGYTF.